This entry describes one TCR beta chain. Each CDR3 protein is one row after TCRdb ran MiXCR on the reads. This table has roughly 240,000 distinct CDR3 sequences, 6% to 8% appearing once. The sample originates from a study of T cell repertoires in cytomegalovirus infection. Per the germline V gene, CDR1 is SGHTA and CDR2 is FQGNSA. V was trimmed by 1 base and J by 5 bases, leaving 14 bases between them. CDR3 length: 15 residues. The TCR originated in a human donor in good health (CMV status not recorded). Some clones in this sample may be carry-over from other donors' samples. V and J are TRBV7-2 and TRBJ2-5; D is unclear. Sequencing input: PBMCs. Here the CDR3 reads CASSLVVVAGETQYF. The CDR3 nucleotides read TGTGCCAGCAGCTTAGTGGTGGTAGCTGGTGAGACCCAGTACTTC.